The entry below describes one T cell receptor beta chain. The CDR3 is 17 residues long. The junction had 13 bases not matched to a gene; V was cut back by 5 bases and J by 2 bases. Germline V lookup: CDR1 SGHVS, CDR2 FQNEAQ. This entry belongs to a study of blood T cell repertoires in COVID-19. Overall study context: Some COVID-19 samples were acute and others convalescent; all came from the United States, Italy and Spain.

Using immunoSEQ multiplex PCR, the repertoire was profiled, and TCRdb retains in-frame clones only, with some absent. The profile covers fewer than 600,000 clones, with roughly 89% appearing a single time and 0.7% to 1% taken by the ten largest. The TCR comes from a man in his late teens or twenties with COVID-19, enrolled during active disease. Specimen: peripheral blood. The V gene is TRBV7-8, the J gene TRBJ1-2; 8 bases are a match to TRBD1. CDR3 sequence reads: CASSAQDRAPRNYGYTF. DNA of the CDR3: TGTGCCAGCAGCGCCCAGGACAGGGCACCAAGGAACTATGGCTACACCTTC.